The rows below give T cell receptor beta chains drawn from one sample of a study of cytomegalovirus exposure and HLA in healthy donors. Clones were sequenced by immunoSEQ multiplex PCR, and TCRdb holds only the in-frame ones, with some missing. This table has around 70,000 clones, approximately 67% appearing once. Sequenced input: PBMCs. These receptors were obtained from a man younger than 45 in good health and CMV-seronegative. The CDR3 runs from the conserved cysteine through the conserved F or W. D genes are given only for firm matches. The listing skips clone size in some rows; elsewhere it reads once, few, many or a size class.

>TRBV29-1|TRBD1|TRBJ1-2|-
TGCAGCGTCTCAGGGGGCAGTGGCTACACCTTC
CSVSGGSGYTF
>TRBV7-6|-|TRBJ1-5|-
TGTGCCAGCAGCGAAGAGGAGGCGTTCAATCAGCCCCAGCATTTT
CASSEEEAFNQPQHF
>TRBV4-1|-|TRBJ1-1|-
TGCGCCAGCAGCCAAGTGGCGGGGAACACTGAAGCTTTCTTT
CASSQVAGNTEAFF
>TRBV9|-|TRBJ2-7|few
TGTGCCAGCAGCCCCGACTTGTACGCCCTCTACGAGCAGTACTTC
CASSPDLYALYEQYF
>TRBV5-1|TRBD1|TRBJ1-2|few
TGCGCCAGCAGCGCCGGGACAGACCCTAACTATGGCTACACCTTC
CASSAGTDPNYGYTF
>TRBV5-1|TRBD1|TRBJ1-1|once
TGCGCCAGCAGCTTGTCGGCAGGGGGCGCTTCAGGAGTAACTTTCTTT
CASSLSAGGASGVTFF
>TRBV13|-|TRBJ2-5|once
TGTGCCAGCAGCTTTTTTCGTGACATTCGGACCCAGTACTTC
CASSFFRDIRTQYF
>TRBV21-1|-|TRBJ1-2|few
TGTGCCAGCAGCAAAACCAGGCCGGGGACAGGGGGCAAGGATGGCTACACCTTC
CASSKTRPGTGGKDGYTF
>TRBV30|-|TRBJ1-1|-
TGTGCCTGGAGTGTATGGCAGGGTAAAGGAACTGAAGCTTTCTTT
CAWSVWQGKGTEAFF
>TRBV13|TRBD2|TRBJ2-3|few
TGTGCCAGCAGCTTTAGCGGGGGGGCTAGCACAGATACGCAGTATTTT
CASSFSGGASTDTQYF
>TRBV5-1|TRBD1|TRBJ1-1|-
TGCGCCAGCGGGACAGGAGACTCCTCGTCTGAAGCTTTCTTT
CASGTGDSSSEAFF
>TRBV7-7|-|TRBJ2-5|-
TGTGCCAGCAGCCCCCAGCGGGTTGAGACCCAGTACTTC
CASSPQRVETQYF
>TRBV2|TRBD1|TRBJ2-2|-
TGTGCCAGCCGGGACAGGGCAGACACCGGGGAGCTGTTTTTT
CASRDRADTGELFF
>TRBV6-1|-|TRBJ2-7|-
TGTGCCACTGCAAGAACACGAAGCTCCTACGAGCAGTACTTC
CATARTRSSYEQYF
>TRBV30|TRBD1|TRBJ2-5|-
TGTGCCTGGAGTCAACAGGGGGACGAGACCCAGTACTTC
CAWSQQGDETQYF
>TRBV7-8|-|TRBJ1-2|-
TGTGCCAGCCGTCCCGGGGCCGGGAGTGGTGGCTACACCTTC
CASRPGAGSGGYTF
>TRBV5-1|-|TRBJ2-7|-
TGCGCCAGCAACACCGACTCCTACGAGCAGTACTTC
CASNTDSYEQYF
>TRBV18|-|TRBJ2-3|-
TGTGCCAGCTCCGGTTTTGATACGCAGTATTTT
CASSGFDTQYF
>TRBV6-1|-|TRBJ1-5|-
TGTGCCAGCAGTGAATTTGGTACAGGGTTCTATCCTATTAGCAATCAGCCCCAGCATTTT
CASSEFGTGFYPISNQPQHF
>TRBV6-4|-|TRBJ2-3|-
TGTGCCAGCAGTCTATCTCAGGGAAGCCAAGTTAATACGCAGTATTTT
CASSLSQGSQVNTQYF
>TRBV25-1|TRBD2|TRBJ2-7|-
TGTGCCAGCAGTGAACAGCGGGGGTTCTACGAGCAGTACTTC
CASSEQRGFYEQYF